This TCR beta chain was obtained from a study of blood T cell repertoires in COVID-19. About the study: Italy, Spain and the United States were the sources of the convalescent and acute COVID-19 samples.

V lost 4 bases, J lost 2 bases, and 15 bases lay in between. CDR3 length equals 15 residues. Germline values: CDR1 PRHDT, CDR2 FYEKMQ (reference sequence). The table came from immunoSEQ multiplex PCR; TCRdb's copy has only in-frame clones and leaves some out. Of 20,000 to 25,000 clones listed, approximately 80% are singletons. The clonotype was recovered from an elderly man with active or convalescent COVID-19. The specimen sequenced was peripheral blood. This chain uses TRBV13 with TRBJ2-7, with a possible D match to TRBD2 (6 bases). CDR3: CASSSNRDWTYEQYF. CDR3 bases: TGTGCCAGCAGCTCAAACCGGGACTGGACCTACGAGCAGTACTTC.